This TCR beta chain was sequenced for a study of CD8 T cells in Susac syndrome. The V segment lost 3 bases and the J segment 5 bases; nucleotides outside the gene matches: 7. Germline CDR1 reads SGHDT; CDR2 reads YYEEEE. The CDR3 consists of 15 residues. CD8+ and CD4+ blood T cells underwent TCR beta sequencing. The TEMRA cells underwent FACS enrichment, while the CD8+ and CD4+ T cells underwent negative isolation. RNA amounts of about 0.45 to 1 ug underwent reverse transcription with random hexamers. A multiplex approach, immunoSEQ multiplex PCR, amplified TCR beta CDR3 across 54 Vbeta and 13 Jbeta. MiXCR was run by TCRdb on the immunoSEQ multiplex PCR reads, yielding one entry per CDR3 protein. Of over 150,000 distinct CDR3 sequences listed, 90% to 95% are singletons.

The TCR originated in a human donor with multiple sclerosis. V is TRBV5-6 and J is TRBJ1-4; TRBD1 aligns across 7 bases. Sequences were obtained from CD4+ T cells from PBMCs. The CDR3 spells CASSSKGAFNEKLFF. CDR3 nucleotides: TGTGCCAGCAGCTCAAAGGGGGCATTCAATGAAAAACTGTTTTTT.